Presented here are 28 T cell receptor beta chains from one specimen sequenced in a study of early T cells in non-severe SARS-CoV-2 infection. TCRdb reanalysed the 5' RACE reads using MiXCR and keeps one entry per CDR3 protein. The data contain 28,000 or so distinct CDR3 sequences, roughly 5.6% of them singletons. Source material: whole blood. These receptors all stem from an adult who was a healthcare worker with PCR-confirmed SARS-CoV-2 infection or an uninfected control (not recorded which).

This sequence joins TRBV2 and TRBJ2-3; no definite D call. Germline lookup yields CDR1 SNHLY and CDR2 FYNNEI. The CDR3 loop spans 12 amino acids. With 7 bases removed from V and 13 bases from J, the gap between germline ends came to 18 bases. The CDR3 DNA reads as TGTGCCAGCAATGAGGTCGCCTTGGAAGAGTATTTT. This translates into CASNEVALEEYF.

This clonotype was counted between two and nine times. This chain uses TRBV20-1 with TRBJ1-1, with TRBD1 matching 7 bases. After removal of 2 bases from V and 1 base from J, the junction contained 4 bases not matched to a gene. The CDR3 spans 14 residues. CDR1 is DFQATT and CDR2 is SNEGSKA in the germline V gene (reference sequence). CDR3 DNA: TGCAGTGCTAGACCGGGACAGAAGAACACTGAAGCTTTCTTT. It codes for CSARPGQKNTEAFF.

This clonotype was picked up a small number of times. This chain's CDR3 is CASRDTSGRVHEQFF. The CDR3 DNA sequence: TGTGCCAGTAGGGACACTAGCGGGAGAGTTCATGAGCAGTTCTTC. The J gene is TRBJ2-1, the V gene TRBV19; 11 bases align to TRBD2. The J segment lost 8 bases and the V segment lost 6 bases, leaving 9 bases of the junction unmatched. This CDR3 spans 15 amino acids. CDR1 LNHDA and CDR2 SQIVND come from the germline V gene (reference sequence).

The table lists this clonotype with many counts. The chain employs TRBV7-9 and TRBJ1-2, with D possibly being TRBD1 (5 bases). The CDR3 loop spans 13 amino acids. Germline values: CDR1 SEHNR, CDR2 FQNEAQ (reference sequence). Trimming took 3 bases from V and 6 from J, leaving 11 bases between them. The CDR3 region is CASSFPGYHGYTF. CDR3 sequence (DNA): TGTGCCAGCAGCTTTCCAGGGTACCATGGCTACACCTTC.

This clonotype was seen repeatedly, ten times or more. The chain uses TRBV7-9 and TRBJ2-1, with 11 bases aligning to TRBD2. Trimming at V came to 5 bases and at J to 6 bases, leaving 15 bases not matched to a gene. The CDR3 covers 18 residues. CDR1 is SEHNR and CDR2 is FQNEAQ in the germline V gene (reference sequence). This CDR3 is CASSPPTSGKLAGNEQFF. The DNA for the CDR3 is TGTGCCAGCAGCCCCCCGACTAGCGGGAAACTAGCAGGCAATGAGCAGTTCTTC.

This clonotype qualifies as medium-sized. This sequence joins TRBV24-1 and TRBJ2-1, with D unclear. Germline CDR1 reads KGHDR; CDR2 reads SFDVKD. The CDR3 runs to 13 residues. V lost 7 bases, J lost 5 bases, and 11 bases lay in between. The chain's CDR3 is CATRLSGDNEQFF. The CDR3 DNA follows: TGTGCCACCAGGTTGTCAGGTGACAATGAGCAGTTCTTC.

This clonotype was counted at least ten times. The CDR3 here is CASSQAGSEAGANVLTF. CDR3 in DNA: TGTGCCAGCAGCCAAGCTGGATCAGAGGCTGGGGCCAACGTCCTGACTTTC. The J gene is TRBJ2-6, the V gene TRBV4-2; no clear D. Deletions cut 1 base from V and 2 bases from J, with 12 bases between. Germline values: CDR1 LGHNA, CDR2 YNFKEQ. This CDR3 has 17 amino acids.

This clonotype was seen ten or more times. The chain joins TRBV28 to TRBJ2-6; the match to TRBD1 covers 7 bases. The CDR3 contains 18 residues. CDR1 is MDHEN, CDR2 SYDVKM, per germline. V gave up 5 bases and J gave up 0 bases; unmatched junction bases: 10. The CDR3 coding sequence is TGTGCCAGCAGTGCACCCGGGACAGTGGGCTCTGGGGCCAACGTCCTGACTTTC. This translates into CASSAPGTVGSGANVLTF.

This clonotype was seen ten or more times. J is TRBJ2-3 and V is TRBV11-3; 10 bases are shared with TRBD2. The CDR3 sequence is 16 residues long. V gave up 3 bases and J gave up 0 bases; unmatched junction bases: 3. The germline V gene encodes CDR1 SGHNT and CDR2 YENEEA. CDR3 bases: TGTGCCAGCAGCTTCGGACTAGCGGAAAGCACAGATACGCAGTATTTT. Residues: CASSFGLAESTDTQYF.

This clonotype was counted only a few times. J is TRBJ2-1 and V is TRBV11-2; unclear D gene. Trimming took off 2 bases at V and 11 bases at J, with 7 bases between the two ends. Germline CDR1 is SGHAT and CDR2 is FQNNGV. This CDR3 has 11 amino acids. This chain's CDR3 is CASSLYVKQFF. The DNA for the CDR3 is TGTGCCAGCAGCTTATACGTCAAGCAGTTCTTC.

V gene TRBV27 combines with J gene TRBJ2-1; D not certain. The CDR3 contains 16 residues. Trimming cost V 3 bases and J 6 bases, with 18 bases left between them. The V gene's germline CDR1 is MNHEY and CDR2 SMNVEV (reference sequence). The DNA for the CDR3 is TGTGCCAGCAGTTTGGGCGGCCTCATTGGCGGCAATGAGCAGTTCTTC. This sequence encodes CASSLGGLIGGNEQFF.

This clonotype occurred many times. The rearrangement links TRBV5-1 to TRBJ2-3; D possibly corresponds to TRBD1 (5 bases). The CDR3 totals 13 residues. V was trimmed by 6 bases and J by 3 bases, leaving 11 bases between them. Per the germline V gene, CDR1 is SGHRS and CDR2 is YFSETQ. The CDR3 DNA is TGCGCCAGCACAGGGTTGAGTACAGATACGCAGTATTTT. This gives the protein CASTGLSTDTQYF.

At least ten counts were recorded for this clonotype. The chain has TRBV12-3 or TRBV12-4 and TRBJ2-3; D assignment may be TRBD1 or TRBD2 (5 bases each). Between the trimmed V and J ends, which lost 5 bases and 1 base, there was a span of 13 bases. The CDR3 length is 15 residues. The CDR3: CASSPGDGGTDTQYF. The CDR3 DNA is TGTGCCAGCAGTCCCGGGGACGGGGGCACAGATACGCAGTATTTT.

The genes are TRBV12-3 or TRBV12-4 and TRBJ1-1; D is perhaps TRBD1 (6 bases). Trimming cost V 3 bases and J 7 bases, with 12 bases left between them. There are 13 residues in the CDR3. The CDR3 sequence is CASSFARGGEAFF. In DNA, the CDR3 is TGTGCCAGCAGTTTTGCGCGAGGGGGTGAAGCTTTCTTT.

The chain links TRBV25-1 to TRBJ2-1; D is possibly TRBD2 (6 bases). The CDR3 sequence is 16 residues long. Trimming removed 1 base from V and 6 bases from J, with 16 bases in between. Germline V gene data show CDR1 as MGHDK and CDR2 as SYGVNS. Here the CDR3 DNA reads TGTGCCAGCAGTGAATGGTCGGGGGAGGCGATCAATGAGCAGTTCTTC. Protein sequence: CASSEWSGEAINEQFF.

This clonotype was picked up many times. The gene calls are TRBV7-6 and TRBJ2-7; D is possibly TRBD2 (6 bases). The germline V gene encodes CDR1 SGHVS and CDR2 FNYEAQ. V lost 3 bases and J lost 3, with 12 bases in between. CDR3 length equals 14 residues. The CDR3 DNA reads TGTGCCAGCAGCTTTGGCGGGATAGGCTACGAGCAGTACTTC. Amino acids: CASSFGGIGYEQYF.

The chain carries TRBV4-3 and TRBJ1-3; 7 bases align to TRBD1. In germline, CDR1 is LGHNA, CDR2 YSLEER. The CDR3 covers 15 residues. V lost 3 bases to trimming and J lost 1 base; unmatched junction nucleotides: 3. The CDR3 sequence is CASSQGGQSGNTIYF. In nucleotides, the CDR3 is TGCGCCAGCAGCCAGGGGGGACAGTCTGGAAACACCATATATTTT.

The table lists this clonotype with many counts. V is TRBV12-3 or TRBV12-4 and J is TRBJ1-2; D gene ambiguous. The CDR3 extends over 12 amino acids. The V end was cut by 0 bases, the J end by 8 bases, with 7 bases between. The DNA of the CDR3 is TGTGCCAGCAGTTTAGCGGGAGGGGGCTACACCTTC. Its protein product is CASSLAGGGYTF.

This clonotype occurred many times. V usage is TRBV6-5 and J usage is TRBJ2-7; 9 nucleotides align to TRBD1. Germline assignment: CDR1 MNHEY and CDR2 SVGAGI. CDR3 size: 14 residues. Trimming removed 4 bases from V and 2 bases from J; junction bases left unmatched: 3. CDR3 DNA: TGTGCCAGCAGTTGGACAGGGGCGACCTACGAGCAGTACTTC. Translating it yields CASSWTGATYEQYF.

This clonotype has at least ten counts. The chain couples TRBV20-1 to TRBJ2-7, with TRBD2 identical over 10 bases. The CDR3 contains 16 residues. Germline CDR1 reads DFQATT; CDR2 reads SNEGSKA (reference sequence). The V gene end was trimmed by 6 bases and the J gene end by 1 base; junction bases not matched to a gene: 12. DNA of the CDR3: TGCAGTGCCGAAAACGGACTAGCGGAGTTATCCTACGAGCAGTACTTC. Its protein product is CSAENGLAELSYEQYF.

Many counts were recorded for this clonotype. J is TRBJ1-2 and V is TRBV18, with D unresolved. The CDR3 has 14 residues. Germline loops: CDR1 KGHSH, CDR2 LQKENI. The V and J ends lost 6 bases and 7 bases respectively, with 18 bases between them. CDR3 in DNA: TGTGCCAGCTCTTCTTCCGATGGGGTTGTTGGCTACACCTTC. Translated, it gives CASSSSDGVVGYTF.

This clonotype has ten or more counts. This sequence joins TRBV29-1 and TRBJ2-3; perhaps TRBD2 as D (5 bases). CDR3 length equals 12 residues. V lost 4 bases to trimming and J lost 4 bases, with 9 bases between them. Germline CDR1 and CDR2: SQVTM and ANQGSEA. The CDR3, as DNA: TGCAGCGTTGCTAGCTCGGCAGATACGCAGTATTTT. This encodes CSVASSADTQYF.

The V call is TRBV20-1, the J call TRBJ2-5, with D tentatively TRBD1 (6 bases). V shed 3 bases and J shed 2 bases, with 10 bases lying between them. Germline V gene sequence: CDR1 DFQATT, CDR2 SNEGSKA (reference sequence). This CDR3 region has 13 residues. The DNA of the CDR3 is TGCAGTGCTAGGGGGGCTACTCAAGAGACCCAGTACTTC. Its translation: CSARGATQETQYF.

At least ten counts were recorded for this clonotype. The V and J genes are TRBV21-1 and TRBJ1-6; the table's D call TRBD1 went unverified against the DNA. TRBV21-1 is an annotated pseudogene. The CDR3 is 18 amino acids. CDR3 coding DNA: TGTGCCAGCAGCAAAGGGAAGGAGAGAGGGGTGTGGAATTCACCCCTCCACTTT. The encoded protein is CASSKGKERGVWNSPLHF.

This clonotype was observed many times. The chain joins TRBV27 to TRBJ1-6, with no clear D. Germline V gives CDR1 MNHEY, CDR2 SMNVEV (reference sequence). The CDR3 loop spans 16 amino acids. V shed 5 bases and J shed 5 bases, with 16 bases lying between them. The CDR3 is CASSPRSRADNSPLHF. The CDR3 DNA sequence: TGTGCCAGCAGTCCCCGATCCCGGGCAGATAATTCACCCCTCCACTTT.

J is TRBJ2-1 and V is TRBV7-6, with 11 positions matching TRBD1. The CDR3 contains 15 residues. Germline V lookup: CDR1 SGHVS, CDR2 FNYEAQ. After removal of 5 bases from V and 2 bases from J, the junction contained 2 bases not matched to a gene. CDR3 coding DNA: TGTGCCAGCAGCGTGGGACAGGGGGCCTACAATGAGCAGTTCTTC. It translates to CASSVGQGAYNEQFF.

The sample holds many counts of this clonotype. The V call is TRBV5-4, the J call TRBJ2-3; D is uncertain. Germline V lookup: CDR1 SGHNT, CDR2 YYREEE (reference sequence). With 7 bases removed from V and 7 bases from J, the gap between germline ends came to 19 bases. This CDR3 is 14 amino acids long. For the CDR3, the DNA is TGTGCCAGCGGCGCTGGAAACCTTGGATATACGCAGTATTTT. It specifies CASGAGNLGYTQYF.

Sample share makes this clonotype medium-sized. V gene TRBV7-2 combines with J gene TRBJ1-2; no definite D call. With 6 bases removed from V and 4 bases from J, the gap between germline ends came to 6 bases. The CDR3 has 11 residues. The germline gives CDR1 SGHTA, CDR2 FQGNSA. CDR3 protein: CASSYRYGYTF. In DNA, the CDR3 is TGTGCCAGCAGTTACCGCTATGGCTACACCTTC.